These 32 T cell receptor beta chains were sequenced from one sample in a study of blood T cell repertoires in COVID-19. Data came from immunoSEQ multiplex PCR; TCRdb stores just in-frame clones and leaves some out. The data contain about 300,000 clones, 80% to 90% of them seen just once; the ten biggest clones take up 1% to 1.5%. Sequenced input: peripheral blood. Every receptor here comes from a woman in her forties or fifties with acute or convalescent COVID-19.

The CDR3 loop reads CASSLAEGETQYF. The CDR3, as DNA: TGTGCCAGCAGCTTAGCCGAGGGAGAGACCCAGTACTTC. V usage is TRBV7-2 and J usage is TRBJ2-5; a weak D match, TRBD2 (5 bases). The ends were cut back, 0 bases at V and 4 bases at J, with 6 bases in the middle. In germline, CDR1 is SGHTA, CDR2 FQGNSA. The CDR3 extends over 13 amino acids. The variable domain in full, with the rest retrieved from reference TRBV7-2 and TRBJ2-5, is GAGVSQSPSNKVTEKGKDVELRCDPISGHTALYWYRQSLGQGLEFLIYFQGNSAPDKSGLPSDRFSAERTGGSVSTLTIQRTQQEDSAVYLCASSLAEGETQYFGPGTRLLVL.

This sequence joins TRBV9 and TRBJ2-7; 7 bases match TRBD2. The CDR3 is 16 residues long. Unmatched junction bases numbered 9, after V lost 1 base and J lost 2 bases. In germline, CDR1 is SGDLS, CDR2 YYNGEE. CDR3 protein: CASSVRFLAAPYEQYF. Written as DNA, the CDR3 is TGTGCCAGCAGCGTACGTTTCCTAGCGGCCCCCTACGAGCAGTACTTC.

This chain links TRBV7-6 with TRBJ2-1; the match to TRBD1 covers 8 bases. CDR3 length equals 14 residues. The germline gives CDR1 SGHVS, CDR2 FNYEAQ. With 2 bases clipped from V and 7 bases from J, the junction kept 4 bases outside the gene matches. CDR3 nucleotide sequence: TGTGCCAGCAGCTTATCTACAGGGGGAAATGAGCAGTTCTTC. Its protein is CASSLSTGGNEQFF.

The CDR3 loop is CASGLAVEQFF. The CDR3 nucleotides read TGTGCCAGCGGTTTAGCGGTTGAGCAGTTCTTC. The chain uses TRBV6-5 and TRBJ2-1; D is perhaps TRBD2 (6 bases). The CDR3 is 11 amino acids. V lost 8 bases to trimming and J lost 9 bases, with 11 bases between them. The V gene's germline CDR1 is MNHEY and CDR2 SVGAGI.

For the CDR3, the DNA is TGTGCCAGCAGCTCCTATAGCGGGGGGGCCCAAAATAATGAGCAGTTCTTC. This translates into CASSSYSGGAQNNEQFF. This chain connects TRBV11-2 to TRBJ2-1, with 11 bases lining up with TRBD2. Germline CDR1 SGHAT, CDR2 FQNNGV. J lost 7 bases, V lost 4 bases, and 12 bases had no gene match. The CDR3 has 17 residues. Drawing the rest from reference TRBV11-2 and TRBJ2-1, the complete variable domain is EAGVAQSPRYKIIEKRQSVAFWCNPISGHATLYWYQQILGQGPKLLIQFQNNGVVDDSQLPKDRFSAERLKGVDSTLKIQPAKLEDSAVYLCASSSYSGGAQNNEQFFGPGTRLTVL.

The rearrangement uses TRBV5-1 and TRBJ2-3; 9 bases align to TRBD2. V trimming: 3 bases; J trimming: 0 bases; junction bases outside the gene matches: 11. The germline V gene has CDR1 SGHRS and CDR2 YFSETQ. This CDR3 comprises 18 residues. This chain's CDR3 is CASSWAMVTSGSTDTQYF. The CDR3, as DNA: TGCGCCAGCAGCTGGGCCATGGTAACTAGCGGGAGCACAGATACGCAGTATTTT.

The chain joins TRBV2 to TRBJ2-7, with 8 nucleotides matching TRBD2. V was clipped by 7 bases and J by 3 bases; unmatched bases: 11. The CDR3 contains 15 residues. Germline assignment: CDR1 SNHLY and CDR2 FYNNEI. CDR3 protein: CASIPTSGGFYEQYV. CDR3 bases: TGTGCCAGCATCCCGACGAGCGGGGGTTTCTACGAGCAGTACGTC.

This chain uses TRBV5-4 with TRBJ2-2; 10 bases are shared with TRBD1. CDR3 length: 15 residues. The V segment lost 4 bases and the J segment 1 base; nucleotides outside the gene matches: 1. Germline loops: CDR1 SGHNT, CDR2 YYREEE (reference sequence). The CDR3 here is CASSRDRGNTGELFF. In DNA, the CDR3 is TGTGCCAGCAGCCGGGACAGGGGGAACACCGGGGAGCTGTTTTTT.

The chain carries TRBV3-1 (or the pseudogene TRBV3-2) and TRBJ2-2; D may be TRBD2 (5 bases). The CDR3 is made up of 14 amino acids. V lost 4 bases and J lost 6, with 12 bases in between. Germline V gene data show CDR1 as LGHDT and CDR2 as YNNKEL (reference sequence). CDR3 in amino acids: CASSPLRGAGELFF. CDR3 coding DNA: TGTGCCAGCAGCCCTCTTCGGGGTGCCGGGGAGCTGTTTTTT.

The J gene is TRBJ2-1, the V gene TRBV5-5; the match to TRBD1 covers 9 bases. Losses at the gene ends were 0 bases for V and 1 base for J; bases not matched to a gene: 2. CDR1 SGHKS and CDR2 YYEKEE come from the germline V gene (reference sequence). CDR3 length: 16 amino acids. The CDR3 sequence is CASSLAGTGSYNEQFF. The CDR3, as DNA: TGTGCCAGCAGCTTGGCCGGGACAGGGTCCTACAATGAGCAGTTCTTC.

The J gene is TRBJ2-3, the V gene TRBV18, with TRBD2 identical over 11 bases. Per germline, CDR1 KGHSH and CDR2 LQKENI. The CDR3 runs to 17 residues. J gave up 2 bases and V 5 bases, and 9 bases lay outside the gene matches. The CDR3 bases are TGTGCCAGCTCAGCCTCTTCTAGCGGGAGGAACACAGATACGCAGTATTTT. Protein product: CASSASSSGRNTDTQYF.

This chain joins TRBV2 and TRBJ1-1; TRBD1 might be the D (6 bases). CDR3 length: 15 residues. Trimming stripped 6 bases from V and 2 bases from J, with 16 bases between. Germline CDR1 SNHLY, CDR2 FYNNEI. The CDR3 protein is CASRNYRDLNTEAFF. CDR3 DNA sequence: TGTGCCAGCAGGAACTACAGGGATTTAAACACTGAAGCTTTCTTT.

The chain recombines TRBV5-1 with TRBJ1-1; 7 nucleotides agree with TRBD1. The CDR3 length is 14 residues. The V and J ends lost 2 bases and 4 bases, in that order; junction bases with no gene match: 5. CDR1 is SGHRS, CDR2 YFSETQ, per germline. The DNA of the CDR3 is TGCGCCAGCAGCTTTTACAGGGGTAGCACTGAAGCTTTCTTT. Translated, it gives CASSFYRGSTEAFF.

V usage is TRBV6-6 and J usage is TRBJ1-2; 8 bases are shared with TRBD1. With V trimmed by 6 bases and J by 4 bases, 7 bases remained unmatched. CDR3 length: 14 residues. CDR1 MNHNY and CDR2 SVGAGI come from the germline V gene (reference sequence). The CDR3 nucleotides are TGTGCCAGCAGCAACGGACAGGGAGGCTATGGCTACACCTTC. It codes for CASSNGQGGYGYTF.

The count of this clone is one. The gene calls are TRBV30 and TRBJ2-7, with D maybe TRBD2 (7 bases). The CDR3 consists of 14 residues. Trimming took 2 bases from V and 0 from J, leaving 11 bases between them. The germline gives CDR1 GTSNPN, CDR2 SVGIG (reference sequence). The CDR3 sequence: CAWSKGGASYEQYF. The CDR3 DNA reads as TGTGCCTGGAGTAAAGGGGGGGCCTCCTACGAGCAGTACTTC.

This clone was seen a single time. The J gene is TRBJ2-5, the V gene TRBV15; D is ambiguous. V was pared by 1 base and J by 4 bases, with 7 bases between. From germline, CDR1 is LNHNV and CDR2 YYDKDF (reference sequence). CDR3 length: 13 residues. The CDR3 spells CATSRGGIETQYF. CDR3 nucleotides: TGTGCCACCAGCAGAGGCGGAATAGAGACCCAGTACTTC.

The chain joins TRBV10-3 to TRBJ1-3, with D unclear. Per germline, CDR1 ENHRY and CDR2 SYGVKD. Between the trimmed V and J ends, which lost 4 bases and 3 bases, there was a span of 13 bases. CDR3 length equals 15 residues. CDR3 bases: TGTGCCATCAGTGTTTCGAACGGGTTTGGAAACACCATATATTTT. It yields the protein CAISVSNGFGNTIYF.

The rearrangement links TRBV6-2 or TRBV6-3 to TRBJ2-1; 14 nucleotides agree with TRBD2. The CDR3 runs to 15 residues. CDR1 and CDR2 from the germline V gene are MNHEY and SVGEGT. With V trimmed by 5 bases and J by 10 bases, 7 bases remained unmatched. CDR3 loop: CASSPGLAGGVEQFF. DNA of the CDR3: TGTGCCAGCAGTCCCGGACTAGCGGGAGGAGTAGAGCAGTTCTTC.

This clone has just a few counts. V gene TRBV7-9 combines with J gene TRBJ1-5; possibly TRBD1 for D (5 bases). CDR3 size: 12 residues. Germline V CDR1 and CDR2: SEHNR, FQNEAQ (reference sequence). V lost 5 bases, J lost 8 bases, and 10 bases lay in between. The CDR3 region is CASSPGGEPQHF. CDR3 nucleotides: TGTGCCAGCAGCCCCGGGGGTGAGCCCCAGCATTTT.

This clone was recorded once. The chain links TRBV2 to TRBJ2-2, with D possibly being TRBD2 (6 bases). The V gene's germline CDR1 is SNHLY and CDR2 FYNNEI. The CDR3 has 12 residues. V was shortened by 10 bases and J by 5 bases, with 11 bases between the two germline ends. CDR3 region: CATSGRTGELFF. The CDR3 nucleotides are TGTGCCACTTCGGGGAGGACCGGGGAGCTGTTTTTT.

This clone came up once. The CDR3 reads CASSLAEGGNGYTF. The CDR3, as DNA: TGTGCCAGCAGCTTAGCCGAGGGAGGGAATGGCTACACCTTC. The chain couples TRBV7-8 to TRBJ1-2; the D is unclear. The germline V gene has CDR1 SGHVS and CDR2 FQNEAQ. The CDR3 is 14 amino acids. Trimming shortened V by 0 bases and J by 6 bases, and 11 bases separated the two germline ends.

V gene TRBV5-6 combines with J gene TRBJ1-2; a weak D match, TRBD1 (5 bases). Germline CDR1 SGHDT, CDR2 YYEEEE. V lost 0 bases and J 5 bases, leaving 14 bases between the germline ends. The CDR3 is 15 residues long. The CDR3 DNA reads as TGTGCCAGCAGCTTGGGCGCGGGAGAGGGGTATGGCTACACCTTC. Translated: CASSLGAGEGYGYTF.

The CDR3 bases are TGTGCCAGCAGTCGTCTCTTCGGGGGGGATGCTTTCTTT. This translates into CASSRLFGGDAFF. The chain recombines TRBV6-2 or TRBV6-3 with TRBJ1-1; weak D call: TRBD1 (5 bases). The CDR3 totals 13 residues. Looked up from germline, CDR1 is MNHEY and CDR2 is SVGEGT. V lost 5 bases, J lost 11 bases, and 18 bases lay in between.

Written as DNA, the CDR3 is TGTGCCAGCAGCTCCGGGACATGGAATGAGCAGTTCTTC. Protein sequence: CASSSGTWNEQFF. The V and J genes are TRBV7-3 and TRBJ2-1, with D maybe TRBD1 (6 bases). CDR3 length: 13 residues. V lost 4 bases and J 7 bases, leaving 11 bases between the germline ends. Germline V gene sequence: CDR1 SGHTA, CDR2 FQGTGA.

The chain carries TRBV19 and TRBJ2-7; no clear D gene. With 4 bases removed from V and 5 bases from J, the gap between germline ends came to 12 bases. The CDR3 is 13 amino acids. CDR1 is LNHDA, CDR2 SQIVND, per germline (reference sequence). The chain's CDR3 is CASSNEPGDEQYF. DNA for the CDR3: TGTGCCAGTAGTAACGAACCAGGCGACGAGCAGTACTTC.

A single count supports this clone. The CDR3 DNA is TGCAGTGCTAGTCAGGGCTGGGGGGCCCAGCATTTT. It encodes CSASQGWGAQHF. The chain is built from TRBV20-1 and TRBJ1-5; tentative D call: TRBD1 (5 bases). V was clipped by 3 bases and J by 11 bases, with 14 bases between them. Germline lookup yields CDR1 DFQATT and CDR2 SNEGSKA (reference sequence). The CDR3 runs 12 residues.

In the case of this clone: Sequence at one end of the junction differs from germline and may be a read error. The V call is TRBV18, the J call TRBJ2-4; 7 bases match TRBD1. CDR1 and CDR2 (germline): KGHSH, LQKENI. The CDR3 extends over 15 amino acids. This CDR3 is CASSPLVQGKNIQYF. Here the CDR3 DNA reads TGTGCCAGCTCGCCACTTGTACAGGGGAAAAACATTCAGTACTTC.

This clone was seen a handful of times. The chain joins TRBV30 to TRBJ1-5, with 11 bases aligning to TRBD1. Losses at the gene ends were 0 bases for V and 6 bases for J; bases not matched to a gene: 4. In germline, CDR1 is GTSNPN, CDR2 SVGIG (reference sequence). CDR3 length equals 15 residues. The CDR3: CAWSVLGTGGQPQHF. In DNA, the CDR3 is TGTGCCTGGAGTGTACTCGGGACAGGGGGTCAGCCCCAGCATTTT.

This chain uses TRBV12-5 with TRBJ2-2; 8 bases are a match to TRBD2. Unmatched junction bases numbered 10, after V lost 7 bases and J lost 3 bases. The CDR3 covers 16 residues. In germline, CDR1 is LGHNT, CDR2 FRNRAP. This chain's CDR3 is CASAPRGGDYTGELFF. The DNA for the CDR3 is TGTGCTAGTGCCCCCCGGGGGGGAGACTACACCGGGGAGCTGTTTTTT.

CDR3 bases: TGTGCCACCAGTGACTCGCCGGGACAGGGACCCAATGAGCAGTTCTTC. It encodes CATSDSPGQGPNEQFF. V gene TRBV24-1 combines with J gene TRBJ2-1; 9 bases fit TRBD1. The CDR3 totals 16 residues. Germline CDR1 KGHDR, CDR2 SFDVKD. Unmatched junction bases numbered 9, after V lost 4 bases and J lost 6 bases.

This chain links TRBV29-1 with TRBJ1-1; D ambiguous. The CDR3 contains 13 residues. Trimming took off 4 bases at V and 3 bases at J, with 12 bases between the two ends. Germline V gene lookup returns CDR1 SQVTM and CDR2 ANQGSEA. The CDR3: CSVVGRWDTEAFF. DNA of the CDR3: TGCAGCGTTGTTGGGAGGTGGGACACTGAAGCTTTCTTT.

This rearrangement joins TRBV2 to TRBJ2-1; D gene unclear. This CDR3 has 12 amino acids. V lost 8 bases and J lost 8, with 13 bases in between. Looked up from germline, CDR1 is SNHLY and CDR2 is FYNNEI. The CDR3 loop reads CASSERIYEQFF. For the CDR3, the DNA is TGTGCCAGCTCCGAGAGGATCTATGAGCAGTTCTTC. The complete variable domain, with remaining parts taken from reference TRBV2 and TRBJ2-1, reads EPEVTQTPSHQVTQMGQEVILRCVPISNHLYFYWYRQILGQKVEFLVSFYNNEISEKSEIFDDQFSVERPDGSNFTLKIRSTKLEDSAMYFCASSERIYEQFFGPGTRLTVL.